These 25 T cell receptor beta chains came from one sample sequenced in a study of early T cells in non-severe SARS-CoV-2 infection. One entry per CDR3 protein results from TCRdb running MiXCR on the 5' RACE reads. The sample consists of 87,000 or so distinct CDR3 sequences, less than 15% of them appearing once. The specimen was whole blood. These receptors all come from an adult who was a healthcare worker with PCR-confirmed SARS-CoV-2 infection or an uninfected control (not recorded which).

This clonotype came up many times. The chain has TRBV6-8 and TRBJ1-3; D is uncertain. Trimming cost V 2 bases and J 0 bases, with 8 bases left between them. The CDR3 consists of 15 residues. Germline-derived CDR1 and CDR2 are MNHGY and SAAAGT. CDR3 sequence: CASSYEGRSGNTIYF. The CDR3 nucleotides are TGTGCCAGCAGTTACGAAGGTCGCTCTGGAAACACCATATATTTT.

This chain connects TRBV18 to TRBJ2-1; TRBD2 aligns across 14 bases. The germline V gene has CDR1 KGHSH and CDR2 LQKENI. V was pared by 3 bases and J by 6 bases, with 7 bases of the junction left unmatched. There are 17 residues in the CDR3. CDR3 protein: CASSPISGLAGGNEQFF. CDR3 sequence (DNA): TGTGCCAGCTCACCGATTTCCGGACTAGCGGGGGGCAATGAGCAGTTCTTC.

In this sample, this clonotype turned up a few times. The chain employs TRBV6-6 and TRBJ2-2; D is unresolved. From germline, CDR1 is MNHNY and CDR2 SVGAGI (reference sequence). The V and J ends lost 8 bases and 6 bases respectively, with 10 bases between them. CDR3 size: 12 residues. CDR3 sequence: CASPNVAGELFF. The DNA for the CDR3 is TGTGCCAGCCCCAACGTAGCCGGGGAGCTGTTTTTT.

This clonotype was detected ten times or more. The rearrangement joins TRBV12-3 or TRBV12-4 to TRBJ1-4; D is unresolved. Trimming removed 5 bases at V and 8 bases at J, with 15 bases between. CDR3 length equals 14 residues. Here the CDR3 reads CASSLRPLGEKLFF. CDR3 coding DNA: TGTGCCAGCAGTCTCCGGCCTCTGGGGGAAAAACTGTTTTTT.

The V gene is TRBV12-3 or TRBV12-4, the J gene TRBJ1-2; TRBD1 is a possible D gene (5 bases). Trimming took off 2 bases at V and 5 bases at J, with 15 bases between the two ends. The CDR3 contains 15 residues. The CDR3 region has the DNA TGTGCCAGCAGTTTACCAGGGAAAAGGATATATGGCTACACCTTC. It yields the protein CASSLPGKRIYGYTF.

The table lists this clonotype with a few counts. The chain has TRBV10-1 and TRBJ2-3, with D uncertain. The CDR3 covers 13 residues. Trimming cost V 0 bases and J 6 bases, with 7 bases left between them. CDR1 is WNHNN, CDR2 SYGVQD, per germline (reference sequence). CDR3 sequence (DNA): TGCGCCAGCAGTGAGTCGATCCAGGATACGCAGTATTTT. Encoded protein: CASSESIQDTQYF.

This clonotype appeared many times. The genes are TRBV28 and TRBJ2-3; no reliable D call. The CDR3 runs 16 residues. Germline V lookup: CDR1 MDHEN, CDR2 SYDVKM. Trimming took 3 bases from V and 0 from J, leaving 13 bases between them. The CDR3 bases are TGTGCCAGCAGTTTGTCTTTTGACTCTAGCACAGATACGCAGTATTTT. This codes for CASSLSFDSSTDTQYF.

In this sample, this clonotype turned up many times. V is TRBV5-1 and J is TRBJ2-1; 8 bases align to TRBD2. Germline values: CDR1 SGHRS, CDR2 YFSETQ. This CDR3 has 13 residues. V was pared by 0 bases and J by 7 bases, with 0 bases of the junction left unmatched. This chain's CDR3 is CASSLGLANEQFF. The CDR3 coding sequence is TGCGCCAGCAGCTTGGGACTAGCGAATGAGCAGTTCTTC. The variable domain in full, completed from reference TRBV5-1 and TRBJ2-1, reads KAGVTQTPRYLIKTRGQQVTLSCSPISGHRSVSWYQQTPGQGLQFLFEYFSETQRNKGNFPGRFSGRQFSNSRSEMNVSTLELGDSALYLCASSLGLANEQFFGPGTRLTVL.

The chain has TRBV4-2 and TRBJ2-1; 10 bases are shared with TRBD1. Trimming took 4 bases from V and 9 from J; bases not matched to a gene: 6. CDR1 is LGHNA and CDR2 is YNFKEQ in the germline V gene. This CDR3 spans 14 amino acids. CDR3 region: CASSPGQGGSEQFF. CDR3 nucleotide sequence: TGTGCCAGCAGCCCAGGACAGGGGGGCTCTGAGCAGTTCTTC.

This clonotype was detected ten times or more. V and J are TRBV6-4 and TRBJ1-1; TRBD1 agrees at 11 bases. The length of the CDR3 is 15 residues. CDR1 is MRHNA and CDR2 is SNTAGT in the germline V gene. Trimming cost V 5 bases and J 4 bases; bases outside gene matches: 6. The DNA of the CDR3 is TGTGCCAGCAGTCCCACCGGGACAGGGGGCACTGAAGCTTTCTTT. Encoded protein: CASSPTGTGGTEAFF.

The chain has TRBV20-1 and TRBJ1-1; TRBD1 might be the D (6 bases). Trimming took 0 bases from V and 0 from J, leaving 14 bases between them. This CDR3 has 16 amino acids. The germline gives CDR1 DFQATT, CDR2 SNEGSKA (reference sequence). The CDR3 bases are TGCAGTGCTAGAGATTCCGGCAGGGGAATGAACACTGAAGCTTTCTTT. It yields the protein CSARDSGRGMNTEAFF.

The chain recombines TRBV20-1 with TRBJ2-1; D is unclear. V lost 3 bases, J lost 7 bases, and 7 bases lay in between. The CDR3 is made up of 11 amino acids. Looked up from germline, CDR1 is DFQATT and CDR2 is SNEGSKA (reference sequence). The CDR3 spells CSASVGNEQFF. CDR3 nucleotide sequence: TGCAGTGCTAGTGTGGGAAATGAGCAGTTCTTC.

The chain employs TRBV20-1 and TRBJ2-7; 15 positions match TRBD2. The CDR3 is 15 residues long. Germline-derived CDR1 and CDR2 are DFQATT and SNEGSKA (reference sequence). Trimming took 1 base from V and 4 from J; bases not matched to a gene: 2. The CDR3 nucleotides are TGCAGTGCTAGAGGAGGGACTAGCGGGGGGTACGAGCAGTACTTC. Encoded protein: CSARGGTSGGYEQYF.

This clonotype has at least ten counts. This chain connects TRBV6-1 to TRBJ2-2; TRBD1 aligns across 8 bases. The germline V gene has CDR1 MNHNS and CDR2 SASEGT. With V trimmed by 6 bases and J by 4 bases, 7 bases remained unmatched. This CDR3 has 15 amino acids. The CDR3 DNA is TGTGCCAGCAGACAAGGACAGGGCGGCACCGGGGAGCTGTTTTTT. This sequence encodes CASRQGQGGTGELFF.

In its sample, this clonotype was seen a few times. The J gene is TRBJ2-1, the V gene TRBV6-2 or TRBV6-3, with D tentatively TRBD1 or TRBD2 (5 bases each). V lost 11 bases and J lost 8, with 19 bases in between. The CDR3 consists of 13 residues. The germline V gene encodes CDR1 MNHEY and CDR2 SVGEGT. This CDR3 reads CAAVGGSVDEQFF. The CDR3 region has the DNA TGTGCCGCGGTTGGGGGTTCAGTGGATGAGCAGTTCTTC.

The genes are TRBV25-1 and TRBJ2-5; TRBD2 aligns across 7 bases. This CDR3 comprises 16 residues. CDR1 is MGHDK, CDR2 SYGVNS, per germline. V lost 2 bases to trimming and J lost 0 bases; unmatched junction nucleotides: 6. The CDR3 sequence is CASSELSGEYQETQYF. The CDR3 DNA sequence: TGTGCCAGCAGTGAACTGAGCGGGGAGTACCAAGAGACCCAGTACTTC.

As to this clonotype: At one of its ends the junction is not consistent with the germline gene, which may arise from a read error. The chain is built from TRBV20-1 and TRBJ1-2; TRBD1 agrees at 10 bases. Germline values: CDR1 DFQATT, CDR2 SNEGSKA (reference sequence). This CDR3 is built from 14 residues. DNA for the CDR3: TGCAGTGCCAGAGGACAGGGGGGGACCTATGGCTACACCTTC. Translated, it gives CSARGQGGTYGYTF.

This clonotype has more than one count but fewer than ten. CDR3 residues: CASSNSGLEAFF. CDR3 DNA: TGTGCCAGCAGCAATAGCGGACTTGAAGCTTTCTTT. This chain uses TRBV21-1 with TRBJ1-1. TRBV21-1 is assigned pseudogene status. The CDR3 extends over 12 amino acids.

The rearrangement links TRBV5-6 to TRBJ2-7; the D is unclear. The CDR3 has 14 amino acids. Trimming removed 5 bases from V and 3 bases from J, with 15 bases in between. Germline V gives CDR1 SGHDT, CDR2 YYEEEE. The CDR3 sequence: CASSSTSVVYEQYF. Written as DNA, the CDR3 is TGTGCCAGCAGTTCAACCAGTGTGGTCTACGAGCAGTACTTC.

The gene calls are TRBV28 and TRBJ2-3; a possible D gene is TRBD2 (5 bases). Trimming took off 5 bases at V and 2 bases at J, with 20 bases between the two ends. The CDR3 is 17 amino acids. Looked up from germline, CDR1 is MDHEN and CDR2 is SYDVKM. In nucleotides, the CDR3 is TGTGCCAGCAGTCCCTCCCTTAGCGAGCTCTTCACAGATACGCAGTATTTT. Residues: CASSPSLSELFTDTQYF.

The sample holds a few counts of this clonotype. The J gene is TRBJ2-5, the V gene TRBV7-2; 9 bases map to TRBD2. CDR1 is SGHTA, CDR2 FQGNSA, per germline. The CDR3 loop spans 16 amino acids. The J segment lost 2 bases and the V segment lost 4 bases, leaving 8 bases of the junction unmatched. In DNA, the CDR3 is TGTGCCAGCAGCTCAGTTCGTCTAGCGGGGCAAGAGACCCAGTACTTC. This sequence encodes CASSSVRLAGQETQYF.

This clonotype was found a few times. The chain has TRBV3-1 and TRBJ2-1, with no clear D. V was cut by 4 bases and J by 0 bases, with 16 bases left in between. Germline V lookup: CDR1 LGHDT, CDR2 YNNKEL (reference sequence). The CDR3 is made up of 17 amino acids. The CDR3 coding sequence is TGTGCCAGCAGCCCTCGCCTTTCCGCAAGCTCCTACAATGAGCAGTTCTTC. Amino acid sequence: CASSPRLSASSYNEQFF.

This clonotype was observed many times. The chain combines TRBV7-9 with TRBJ2-5; a possible D gene is TRBD2 (6 bases). V was clipped by 5 bases and J by 4 bases, with 14 bases between them. The germline gives CDR1 SEHNR, CDR2 FQNEAQ (reference sequence). The CDR3 is 14 residues long. CDR3 amino acids: CASSKREAGETQYF. The CDR3 region has the DNA TGTGCCAGCAGCAAAAGGGAGGCAGGAGAGACCCAGTACTTC.

The chain joins TRBV12-3 or TRBV12-4 to TRBJ2-7, with 9 positions matching TRBD1. The CDR3 is 13 residues long. After removal of 5 bases from V and 5 bases from J, the junction contained 4 bases not matched to a gene. The CDR3: CASSLGTGHEQYF. CDR3 coding DNA: TGTGCCAGCAGTCTCGGGACAGGGCACGAGCAGTACTTC.

This clonotype appeared a few times. This chain uses TRBV27 with TRBJ2-7; D unclear. Trimming pared 3 bases from V and 0 bases from J, leaving 12 bases between. The CDR3 totals 15 residues. The germline CDR1 and CDR2 sequences are MNHEY and SMNVEV (reference sequence). CDR3 residues: CASSFTGQFSYEQYF. The CDR3 bases are TGTGCCAGCAGTTTTACGGGTCAGTTCTCCTACGAGCAGTACTTC.